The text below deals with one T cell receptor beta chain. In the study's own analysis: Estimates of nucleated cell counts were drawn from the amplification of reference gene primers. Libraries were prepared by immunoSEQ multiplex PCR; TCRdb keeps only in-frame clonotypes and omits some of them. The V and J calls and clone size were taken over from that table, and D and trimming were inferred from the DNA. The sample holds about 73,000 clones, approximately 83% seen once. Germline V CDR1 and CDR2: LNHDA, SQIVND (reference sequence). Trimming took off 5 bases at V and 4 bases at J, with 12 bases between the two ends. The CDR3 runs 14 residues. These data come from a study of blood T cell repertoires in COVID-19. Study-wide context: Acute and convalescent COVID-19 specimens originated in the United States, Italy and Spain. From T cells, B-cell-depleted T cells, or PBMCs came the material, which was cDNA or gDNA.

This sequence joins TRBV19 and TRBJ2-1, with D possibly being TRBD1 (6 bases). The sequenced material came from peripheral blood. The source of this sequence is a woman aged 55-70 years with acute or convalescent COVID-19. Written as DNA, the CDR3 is TGTGCCAGTAGTCTCTCACAGGGTTACAATGAGCAGTTCTTC. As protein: CASSLSQGYNEQFF. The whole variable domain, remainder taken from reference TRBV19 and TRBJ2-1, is DGGITQSPKYLFRKEGQNVTLSCEQNLNHDAMYWYRQDPGQGLRLIYYSQIVNDFQKGDIAEGYSVSREKKESFPLTVTSAQKNPTAFYLCASSLSQGYNEQFFGPGTRLTVL.